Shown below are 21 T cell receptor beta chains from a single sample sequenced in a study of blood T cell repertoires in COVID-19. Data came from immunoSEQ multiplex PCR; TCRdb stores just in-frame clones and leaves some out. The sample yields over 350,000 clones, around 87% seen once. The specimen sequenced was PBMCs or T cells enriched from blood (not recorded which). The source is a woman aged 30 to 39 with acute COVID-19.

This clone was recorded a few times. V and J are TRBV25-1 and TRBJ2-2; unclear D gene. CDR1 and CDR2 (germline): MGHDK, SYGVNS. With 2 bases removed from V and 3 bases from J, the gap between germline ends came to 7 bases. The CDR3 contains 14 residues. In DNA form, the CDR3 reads TGTGCCAGCAGTGAAGTTGCAGACACCGGGGAGCTGTTTTTT. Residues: CASSEVADTGELFF.

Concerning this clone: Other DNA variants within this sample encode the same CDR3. The CDR3 reads CASSPGGRGTEAFF. For the CDR3, the DNA is TGTGCCAGCAGCCCTGGGGGCAGGGGCACTGAAGCTTTCTTT. V and J are TRBV9 and TRBJ1-1, with a tentative D call TRBD1 (6 bases). Deletions cut 4 bases from V and 4 bases from J, with 14 bases between. This CDR3 has 14 amino acids. The germline CDR1 and CDR2 sequences are SGDLS and YYNGEE. The full variable domain, its missing parts supplied by reference TRBV9 and TRBJ1-1, is DSGVTQTPKHLITATGQRVTLRCSPRSGDLSVYWYQQSLDQGLQFLIQYYNGEERAKGNILERFSAQQFPDLHSELNLSSLELGDSALYFCASSPGGRGTEAFFGQGTRLTVV.

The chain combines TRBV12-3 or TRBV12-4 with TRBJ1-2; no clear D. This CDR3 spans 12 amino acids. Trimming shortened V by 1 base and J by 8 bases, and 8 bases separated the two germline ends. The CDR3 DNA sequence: TGTGCCAGCAGTTTAGACCGTCAGGGCTACACCTTC. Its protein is CASSLDRQGYTF.

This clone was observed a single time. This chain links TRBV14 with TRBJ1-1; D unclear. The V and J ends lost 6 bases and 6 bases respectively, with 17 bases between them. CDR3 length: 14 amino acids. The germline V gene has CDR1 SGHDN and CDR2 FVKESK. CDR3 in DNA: TGTGCCAGCAGTCCACTACGGGGTACGGCTGAAGCTTTCTTT. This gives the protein CASSPLRGTAEAFF.

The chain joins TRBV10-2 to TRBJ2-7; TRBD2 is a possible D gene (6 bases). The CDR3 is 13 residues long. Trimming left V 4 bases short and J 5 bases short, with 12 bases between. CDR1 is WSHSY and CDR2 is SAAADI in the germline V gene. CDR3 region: CASSVVRRDEQYF. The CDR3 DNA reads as TGCGCCAGCAGTGTAGTCCGGAGGGACGAGCAGTACTTC.

Here the CDR3 DNA reads TGTGCCTGGAACCGGGACAGCGCTAATCAGCCCCAGCATTTT. This gives the protein CAWNRDSANQPQHF. The chain combines TRBV30 with TRBJ1-5, with 7 positions matching TRBD1. V lost 4 bases and J lost 4; bases outside the gene matches: 7. The CDR3 runs to 14 residues. Germline assignment: CDR1 GTSNPN and CDR2 SVGIG (reference sequence).

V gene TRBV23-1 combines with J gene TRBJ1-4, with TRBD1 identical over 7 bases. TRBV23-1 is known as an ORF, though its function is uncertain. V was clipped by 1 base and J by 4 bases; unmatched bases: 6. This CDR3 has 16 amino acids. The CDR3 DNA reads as TGCGCCAGCAGTCAATTACAGACAGGGTTTAATGAAAAACTGTTTTTT. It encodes CASSQLQTGFNEKLFF.

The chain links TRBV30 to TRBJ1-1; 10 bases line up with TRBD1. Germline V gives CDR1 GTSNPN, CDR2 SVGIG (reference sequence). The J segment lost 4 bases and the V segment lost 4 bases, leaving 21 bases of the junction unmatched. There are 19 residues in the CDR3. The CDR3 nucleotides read TGTGCCTGGACCCCCTGGCGGACAGGGGGTAGGGGAAAGGTCACTGAAGCTTTCTTT. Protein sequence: CAWTPWRTGGRGKVTEAFF. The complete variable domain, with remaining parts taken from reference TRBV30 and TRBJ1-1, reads SQTIHQWPATLVQPVGSPLSLECTVEGTSNPNLYWYRQAAGRGLQLLFYSVGIGQISSEVPQNLSASRPQDRQFILSSKKLLLSDSGFYLCAWTPWRTGGRGKVTEAFFGQGTRLTVV.

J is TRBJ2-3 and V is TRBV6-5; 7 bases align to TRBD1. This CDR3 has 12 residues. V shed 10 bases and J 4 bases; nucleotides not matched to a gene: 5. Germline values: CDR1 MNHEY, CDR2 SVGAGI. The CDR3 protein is CATGQSPDTQYF. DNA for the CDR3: TGTGCCACGGGACAGTCGCCAGATACGCAGTATTTT.

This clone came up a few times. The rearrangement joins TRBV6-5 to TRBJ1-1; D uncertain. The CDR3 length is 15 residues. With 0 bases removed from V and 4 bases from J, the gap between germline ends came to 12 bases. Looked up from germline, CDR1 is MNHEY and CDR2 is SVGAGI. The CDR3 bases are TGTGCCAGCAGTTACTCGATATCTGGGAGCACTGAAGCTTTCTTT. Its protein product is CASSYSISGSTEAFF.

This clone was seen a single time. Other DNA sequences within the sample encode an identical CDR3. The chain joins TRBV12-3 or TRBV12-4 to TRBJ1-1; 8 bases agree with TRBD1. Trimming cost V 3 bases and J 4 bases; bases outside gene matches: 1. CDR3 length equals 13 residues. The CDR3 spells CASSLTGVTEAFF. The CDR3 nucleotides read TGTGCCAGCAGTTTGACAGGGGTCACTGAAGCTTTCTTT.

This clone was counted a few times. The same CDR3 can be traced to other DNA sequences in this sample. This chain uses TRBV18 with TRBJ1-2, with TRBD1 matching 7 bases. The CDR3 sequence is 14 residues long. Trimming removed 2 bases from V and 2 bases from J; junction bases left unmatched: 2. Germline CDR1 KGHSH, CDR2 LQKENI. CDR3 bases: TGTGCCAGCTCACCAAGGGACAGCAACTATGGCTACACCTTC. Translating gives CASSPRDSNYGYTF.

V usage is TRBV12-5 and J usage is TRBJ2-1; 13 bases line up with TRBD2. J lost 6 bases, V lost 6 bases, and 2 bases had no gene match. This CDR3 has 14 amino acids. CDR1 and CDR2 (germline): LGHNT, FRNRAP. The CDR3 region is CASGLAGGRNEQFF. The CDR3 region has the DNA TGTGCTAGTGGACTAGCGGGGGGGCGCAATGAGCAGTTCTTC.

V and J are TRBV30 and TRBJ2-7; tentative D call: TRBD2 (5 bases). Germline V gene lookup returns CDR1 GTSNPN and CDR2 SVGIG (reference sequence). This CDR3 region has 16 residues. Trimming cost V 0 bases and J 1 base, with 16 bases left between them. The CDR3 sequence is CAWSVRGQTKSYEQYF. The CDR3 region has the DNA TGTGCCTGGAGTGTAAGAGGGCAGACAAAGTCCTACGAGCAGTACTTC.

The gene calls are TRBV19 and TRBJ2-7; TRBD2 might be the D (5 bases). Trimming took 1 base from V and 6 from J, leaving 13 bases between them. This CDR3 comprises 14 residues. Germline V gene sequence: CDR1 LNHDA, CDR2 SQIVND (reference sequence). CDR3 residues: CASSIVREAVEQYF. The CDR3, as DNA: TGTGCCAGTAGTATAGTAAGGGAAGCGGTCGAGCAGTACTTC.

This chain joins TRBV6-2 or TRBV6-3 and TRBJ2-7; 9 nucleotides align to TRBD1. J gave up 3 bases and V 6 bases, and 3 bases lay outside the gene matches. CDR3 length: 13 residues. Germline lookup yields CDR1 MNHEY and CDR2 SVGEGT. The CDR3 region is CASSLDRGYEQYF. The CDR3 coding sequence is TGTGCCAGCAGCCTGGACAGGGGCTACGAGCAGTACTTC.

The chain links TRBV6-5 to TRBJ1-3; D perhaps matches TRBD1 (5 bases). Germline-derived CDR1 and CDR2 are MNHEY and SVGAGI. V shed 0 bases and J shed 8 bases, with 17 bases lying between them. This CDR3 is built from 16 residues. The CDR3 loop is CASSYSAGEGRDTIYF. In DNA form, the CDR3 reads TGTGCCAGCAGTTACTCCGCCGGGGAGGGGCGGGACACCATATATTTT.

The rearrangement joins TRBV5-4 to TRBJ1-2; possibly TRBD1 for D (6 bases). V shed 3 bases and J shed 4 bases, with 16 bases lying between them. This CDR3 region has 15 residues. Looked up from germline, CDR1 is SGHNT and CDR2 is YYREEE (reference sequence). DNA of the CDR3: TGTGCCAGCAGCTGGGCCGAACAGGGTCTCTATGGCTACACCTTC. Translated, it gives CASSWAEQGLYGYTF.

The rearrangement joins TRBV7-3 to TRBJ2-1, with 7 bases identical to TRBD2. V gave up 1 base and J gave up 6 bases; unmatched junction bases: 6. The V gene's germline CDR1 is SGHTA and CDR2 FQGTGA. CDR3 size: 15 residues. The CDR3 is CASSLSGGLGNEQFF. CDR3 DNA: TGTGCCAGCAGCTTAAGCGGGGGTCTCGGCAATGAGCAGTTCTTC.

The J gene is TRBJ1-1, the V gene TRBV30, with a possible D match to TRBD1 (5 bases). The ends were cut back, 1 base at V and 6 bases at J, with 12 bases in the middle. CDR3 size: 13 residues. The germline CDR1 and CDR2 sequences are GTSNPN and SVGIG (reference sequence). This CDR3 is CAWSASGRAEAFF. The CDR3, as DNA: TGTGCCTGGAGTGCCTCAGGGAGGGCTGAAGCTTTCTTT.

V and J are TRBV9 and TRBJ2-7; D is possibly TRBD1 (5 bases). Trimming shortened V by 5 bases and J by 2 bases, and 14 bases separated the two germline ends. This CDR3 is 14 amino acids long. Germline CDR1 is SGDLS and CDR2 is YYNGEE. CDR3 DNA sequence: TGTGCCAGCAGATGTATCAAGGGGCCCTACGAGCAGTACTTC. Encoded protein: CASRCIKGPYEQYF. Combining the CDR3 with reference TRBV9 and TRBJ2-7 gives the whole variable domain DSGVTQTPKHLITATGQRVTLRCSPRSGDLSVYWYQQSLDQGLQFLIQYYNGEERAKGNILERFSAQQFPDLHSELNLSSLELGDSALYFCASRCIKGPYEQYFGPGTRLTVT.